The 23 T cell receptor beta chains below were found in one sample sequenced in a study of patients and donors after allogeneic stem cell transplantation. TCRdb analysed the RT-PCR reads with MiXCR anew, one entry per CDR3 protein. The sample yields 200,000 to 250,000 distinct CDR3 sequences, roughly 14% seen once. The sequencing sample was made of blood, either unsorted or a sorted T cell fraction (not recorded which). The receptors here all came from a human donor who was either an allogeneic HSCT recipient or a stem cell or donor lymphocyte infusion donor (not recorded which). It is not recorded whose cells these are; they may come from a transplant donor.

The chain uses TRBV11-2 and TRBJ2-3, with 8 bases matching TRBD2. The J segment lost 4 bases and the V segment lost 2 bases, leaving 11 bases of the junction unmatched. Germline CDR1 reads SGHAT; CDR2 reads FQNNGV. The CDR3 contains 17 residues. CDR3 sequence (DNA): TGTGCCAGCAGCTTACCCGGGGCGGGGGGATTCTCAGATACGCAGTATTTT. Protein: CASSLPGAGGFSDTQYF. The whole variable domain, filled in from reference TRBV11-2 and TRBJ2-3, reads EAGVAQSPRYKIIEKRQSVAFWCNPISGHATLYWYQQILGQGPKLLIQFQNNGVVDDSQLPKDRFSAERLKGVDSTLKIQPAKLEDSAVYLCASSLPGAGGFSDTQYFGPGTRLTVL.

This clonotype showed up many times. The gene calls are TRBV13 and TRBJ2-3; D perhaps matches TRBD2 (5 bases). Germline CDR1 and CDR2: PRHDT and FYEKMQ (reference sequence). Trimming stripped 9 bases from V and 2 bases from J, with 15 bases between. The CDR3 is 14 amino acids. DNA of the CDR3: TGTGCCAGTACCGGGGAGTCCTACACAGATACGCAGTATTTT. This encodes CASTGESYTDTQYF.

This clonotype was counted between two and nine times. The chain couples TRBV7-9 to TRBJ2-3; a weak D match, TRBD1 (6 bases). The CDR3 has 15 amino acids. Germline CDR1 SEHNR, CDR2 FQNEAQ (reference sequence). V lost 4 bases and J 4 bases, leaving 15 bases between the germline ends. The CDR3 sequence: CASSSRAGAADTQYF. The CDR3 bases are TGTGCCAGCAGCTCAAGAGCAGGGGCGGCAGATACGCAGTATTTT.

This clonotype was found a few times. The chain links TRBV11-2 to TRBJ2-1; 8 bases are a match to TRBD1. V trimming: 1 base; J trimming: 7 bases; junction bases outside the gene matches: 9. The CDR3 consists of 16 residues. Germline V gene sequence: CDR1 SGHAT, CDR2 FQNNGV. The CDR3 coding sequence is TGTGCCAGCAGCTTAGGTGTGACAGGGGCGGGGAATGAGCAGTTCTTC. Translated: CASSLGVTGAGNEQFF.

This clonotype was seen only a few times. The CDR3 reads CASSSRAEARQPQHF. Written as DNA, the CDR3 is TGTGCCAGCAGTTCCCGGGCCGAAGCGCGGCAGCCCCAGCATTTT. The chain employs TRBV27 and TRBJ1-5, with unresolved D. Trimming removed 4 bases at V and 7 bases at J, with 17 bases between. CDR1 is MNHEY and CDR2 is SMNVEV in the germline V gene (reference sequence). The CDR3 covers 15 residues.

Ten or more counts support this clonotype. DNA of the CDR3: TGCGCCAGCAGCTTGGCAGAAGATGGAAACACCATATATTTT. This sequence encodes CASSLAEDGNTIYF. V gene TRBV5-1 combines with J gene TRBJ1-3; D gene unclear. V was trimmed by 0 bases and J by 3 bases, leaving 7 bases between them. Germline lookup yields CDR1 SGHRS and CDR2 YFSETQ. The CDR3 consists of 14 residues.

V and J are TRBV27 and TRBJ2-7; TRBD1 is a possible D gene (5 bases). The CDR3 length is 16 residues. With 5 bases removed from V and 0 bases from J, the gap between germline ends came to 17 bases. Germline V gives CDR1 MNHEY, CDR2 SMNVEV (reference sequence). As DNA, the CDR3 is TGTGCCAGCAGTCCCTGGACACCTAGGAGCTCCTACGAGCAGTACTTC. Its translation: CASSPWTPRSSYEQYF.

In this sample, this clonotype turned up many times. This chain uses TRBV7-6 with TRBJ2-1; unclear D gene. The CDR3 is made up of 13 amino acids. The germline CDR1 and CDR2 sequences are SGHVS and FNYEAQ. The ends were cut back, 0 bases at V and 8 bases at J, with 8 bases in the middle. The CDR3 here is CASSLAMGYEQFF. The CDR3 bases are TGTGCCAGCAGCTTAGCGATGGGCTATGAGCAGTTCTTC. Filled out from reference TRBV7-6 and TRBJ2-1, the complete variable domain reads GAGVSQSPRYKVTKRGQDVALRCDPISGHVSLYWYRQALGQGPEFLTYFNYEAQQDKSGLPNDRFSAERPEGSISTLTIQRTEQRDSAMYRCASSLAMGYEQFFGPGTRLTVL.

The chain carries TRBV6-2 or TRBV6-3 and TRBJ2-7, with TRBD1 identical over 9 bases. This CDR3 region has 16 residues. The junction had 6 bases not matched to a gene; V was cut back by 0 bases and J by 3 bases. The V gene's germline CDR1 is MNHEY and CDR2 SVGEGT. CDR3 sequence reads: CASSYSTRTGDYEQYF. CDR3 bases: TGTGCCAGCAGTTACTCGACTCGGACAGGGGACTACGAGCAGTACTTC.

CDR3: CASSEFGGPNTEAFF. The CDR3 DNA sequence: TGTGCCAGCAGTGAATTCGGCGGACCGAACACTGAAGCTTTCTTT. The chain has TRBV25-1 and TRBJ1-1; no clear D. Trimming pared 1 base from V and 1 base from J, leaving 10 bases between. CDR3 length: 15 residues. Germline CDR1 reads MGHDK; CDR2 reads SYGVNS.

The chain is built from TRBV11-3 and TRBJ2-5; 10 bases align to TRBD1. The CDR3 has 15 residues. Germline lookup yields CDR1 SGHNT and CDR2 YENEEA. After removal of 5 bases from V and 5 bases from J, the junction contained 8 bases not matched to a gene. The CDR3 nucleotides read TGTGCCAGCAGCGCCCGACAGGGGGCAAGGGAGACCCAGTACTTC. Translating gives CASSARQGARETQYF.

V gene TRBV4-2 combines with J gene TRBJ2-3; TRBD2 agrees at 7 bases. This CDR3 region has 17 residues. J gave up 6 bases and V 0 bases, and 12 bases lay outside the gene matches. Germline values: CDR1 LGHNA, CDR2 YNFKEQ. CDR3 nucleotides: TGTGCCAGCAGCCAAGATGAAGGGACTAATCGGCCGGATACGCAGTATTTT. Translating it yields CASSQDEGTNRPDTQYF.

The chain employs TRBV9 and TRBJ1-5; D not resolved. The CDR3 is 13 amino acids. Trimming removed 4 bases at V and 5 bases at J, with 10 bases between. CDR1 SGDLS and CDR2 YYNGEE come from the germline V gene. CDR3 sequence reads: CASSRGEDQPQHF. In DNA form, the CDR3 reads TGTGCCAGCAGCCGCGGGGAGGATCAGCCCCAGCATTTT.

The genes are TRBV7-2 and TRBJ1-5; TRBD1 aligns across 9 bases. The CDR3 is made up of 15 amino acids. Germline-derived CDR1 and CDR2 are SGHTA and FQGNSA. J lost 1 base, V lost 5 bases, and 3 bases had no gene match. The CDR3 DNA reads TGTGCCAGCAGCGGGACAGGGACAAGCAATCAGCCCCAGCATTTT. It codes for CASSGTGTSNQPQHF.

This clonotype was recorded a few times. The V call is TRBV4-2, the J call TRBJ1-2, with unresolved D. The CDR3 consists of 12 residues. Trimming shortened V by 3 bases and J by 8 bases, and 10 bases separated the two germline ends. Germline lookup yields CDR1 LGHNA and CDR2 YNFKEQ. The CDR3 sequence: CASSQEGHGYTF. The DNA of the CDR3 is TGTGCCAGCAGCCAGGAAGGCCACGGCTACACCTTC.

This clonotype has ten or more counts. The rearrangement links TRBV10-3 to TRBJ2-1, with TRBD1 matching 10 bases. Trimming cost V 6 bases and J 5 bases; bases outside gene matches: 4. Germline assignment: CDR1 ENHRY and CDR2 SYGVKD. There are 14 residues in the CDR3. CDR3 nucleotides: TGTGCCATCAGGGCCGGGACAGGGGACAATGAGCAGTTCTTC. This translates into CAIRAGTGDNEQFF.

This clonotype was seen only a few times. The CDR3 loop is CASSILAGSYNEQFF. The CDR3 nucleotides read TGTGCCAGCAGTATACTAGCGGGGTCCTACAATGAGCAGTTCTTC. The rearrangement uses TRBV6-1 and TRBJ2-1; 10 positions match TRBD2. Germline V CDR1 and CDR2: MNHNS, SASEGT. This CDR3 comprises 15 residues. The J segment lost 1 base and the V segment lost 5 bases, leaving 2 bases of the junction unmatched.

The V and J genes are TRBV12-3 or TRBV12-4 and TRBJ2-5; 12 bases agree with TRBD2. The J segment lost 1 base and the V segment lost 5 bases, leaving 2 bases of the junction unmatched. The CDR3 is made up of 15 amino acids. CDR3 residues: CASSAGLAGQETQYF. In nucleotides, the CDR3 is TGTGCCAGCAGTGCGGGACTAGCGGGCCAAGAGACCCAGTACTTC.

V gene TRBV16 combines with J gene TRBJ1-4; unclear D gene. V was clipped by 4 bases and J by 3 bases, with 21 bases between them. CDR3 length: 18 amino acids. The germline V gene encodes CDR1 KGHSY and CDR2 FQNENV. The CDR3 spells CASSPTAGGRDPNEKLFF. CDR3 DNA: TGTGCCAGCAGCCCGACCGCGGGCGGACGCGACCCTAATGAAAAACTGTTTTTT.

Only a few counts were recorded for this clonotype. The chain is built from TRBV4-1 and TRBJ2-1, with D tentatively TRBD1 (5 bases). The CDR3 contains 17 residues. Trimming left V 0 bases short and J 4 bases short, with 16 bases between. Germline V gives CDR1 MGHRA, CDR2 YSYEKL. The CDR3 is CASSQDISQGEYNEQFF. The CDR3 bases are TGCGCCAGCAGCCAAGATATCAGCCAGGGCGAGTACAATGAGCAGTTCTTC.

This clonotype was seen repeatedly, ten times or more. V and J are TRBV11-2 and TRBJ2-3; 13 bases align to TRBD2. This CDR3 comprises 19 residues. Per germline, CDR1 SGHAT and CDR2 FQNNGV. The V and J ends lost 1 base and 5 bases, in that order; junction bases with no gene match: 12. The DNA of the CDR3 is TGTGCCAGCAGCTTAGGGCGACTAGCGGGAGGCCCTCAGGAAGATACGCAGTATTTT. This sequence encodes CASSLGRLAGGPQEDTQYF.

This clonotype was detected only a few times. This chain connects TRBV5-6 to TRBJ2-6; the match to TRBD1 covers 7 bases. V shed 4 bases and J 1 base; nucleotides not matched to a gene: 5. The germline CDR1 and CDR2 sequences are SGHDT and YYEEEE. The CDR3 loop spans 16 amino acids. CDR3 in DNA: TGTGCCAGCAGCGTACAGACAGGGTCTGGGGCCAACGTCCTGACTTTC. Protein product: CASSVQTGSGANVLTF.

The chain has TRBV6-1 and TRBJ1-6; unclear D gene. Per the germline V gene, CDR1 is MNHNS and CDR2 is SASEGT. V was trimmed by 6 bases and J by 10 bases, leaving 19 bases between them. The CDR3 spans 15 residues. CDR3 region: CASSNNRAPGSPLHF. CDR3 nucleotide sequence: TGTGCCAGCAGCAACAACCGGGCCCCCGGATCACCCCTCCACTTT.